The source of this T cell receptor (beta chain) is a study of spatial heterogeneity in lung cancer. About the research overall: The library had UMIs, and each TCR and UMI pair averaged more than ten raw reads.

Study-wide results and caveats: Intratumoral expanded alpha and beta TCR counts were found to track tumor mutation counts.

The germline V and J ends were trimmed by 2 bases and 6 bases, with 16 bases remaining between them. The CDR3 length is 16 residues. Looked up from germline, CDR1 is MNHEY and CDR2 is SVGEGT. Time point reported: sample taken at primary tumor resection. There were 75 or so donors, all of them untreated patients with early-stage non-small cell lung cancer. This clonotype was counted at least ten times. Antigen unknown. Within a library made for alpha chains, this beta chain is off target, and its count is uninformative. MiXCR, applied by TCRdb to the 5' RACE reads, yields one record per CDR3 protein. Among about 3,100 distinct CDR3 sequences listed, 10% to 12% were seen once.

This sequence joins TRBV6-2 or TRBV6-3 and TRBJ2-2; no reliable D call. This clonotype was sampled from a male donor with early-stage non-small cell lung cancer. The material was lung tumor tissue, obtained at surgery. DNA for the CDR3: TGTGCCAGCAGTTACGACATGAGGACCGTGTCCGGGGAGCTGTTTTTT. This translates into CASSYDMRTVSGELFF.